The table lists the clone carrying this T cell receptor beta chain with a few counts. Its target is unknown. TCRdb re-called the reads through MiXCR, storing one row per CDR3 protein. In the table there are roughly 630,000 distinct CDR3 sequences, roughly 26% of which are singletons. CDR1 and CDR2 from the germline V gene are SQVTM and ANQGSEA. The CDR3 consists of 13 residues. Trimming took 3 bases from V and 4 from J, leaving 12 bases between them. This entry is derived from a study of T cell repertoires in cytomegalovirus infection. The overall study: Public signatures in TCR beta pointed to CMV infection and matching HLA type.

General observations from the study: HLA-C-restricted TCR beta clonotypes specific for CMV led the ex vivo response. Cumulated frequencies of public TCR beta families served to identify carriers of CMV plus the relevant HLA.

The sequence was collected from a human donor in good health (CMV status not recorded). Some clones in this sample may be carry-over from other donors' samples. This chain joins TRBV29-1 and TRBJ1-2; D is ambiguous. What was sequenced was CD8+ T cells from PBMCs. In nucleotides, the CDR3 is TGCAGCGTTGACGGGGAGGAAGCCTATGGCTACACCTTC. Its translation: CSVDGEEAYGYTF. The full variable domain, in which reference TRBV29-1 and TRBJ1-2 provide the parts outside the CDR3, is SAVISQKPSRDICQRGTSLTIQCQVDSQVTMMFWYRQQPGQSLTLIATANQGSEATYESGFVIDKFPISRPNLTFSTLTVSNMSPEDSSIYLCSVDGEEAYGYTFGSGTRLTVV.